The clone carrying this TCR beta chain was seen at least ten times. The J segment lost 8 bases and the V segment lost 5 bases, leaving 1 base of the junction unmatched. The CDR3 sequence is 12 residues long. TCRdb reprocessed the RT-PCR reads via MiXCR and lists one record per CDR3 protein. The top ten clones hold around 6% of a sample with about a million distinct CDR3 sequences, more than 15% of them seen once. The record originates from a study of patients and donors after allogeneic stem cell transplantation. This TCR was recovered from a human donor who was either an allogeneic HSCT recipient or a stem cell or donor lymphocyte infusion donor (not recorded which). It is not recorded whose cells these are; they may come from a transplant donor. The chain links TRBV12-3 or TRBV12-4 to TRBJ2-1; the match to TRBD2 covers 9 bases. Sequenced sample: blood, either unsorted or a sorted T cell fraction (not recorded which). The CDR3 DNA follows: TGTGCCAGCAGTGGGACTAGCTATGAGCAGTTCTTC. Translated: CASSGTSYEQFF.